The next 18 T cell receptor beta chains were all read from a single sample in a study of blood T cells in healthy people across ages. Primed by a sample-barcoded 5' primer and a J-beta primer mix, a second PCR proceeded for about 6 to 11 cycles. A single record per CDR3 protein comes from TCRdb applying MiXCR to the 5' RACE reads. The data contain fewer than 800,000 distinct CDR3 sequences, about 32% of them singletons. Material for sequencing was blood. These receptors came from a woman older than 75 in good health.

The rearrangement links TRBV10-3 to TRBJ2-6; 8 nucleotides line up with TRBD2. V lost 6 bases, J lost 0 bases, and 1 base stayed unmatched. This CDR3 region has 15 residues. The germline V gene has CDR1 ENHRY and CDR2 SYGVKD. The CDR3: CAISGRASGANVLTF. CDR3 bases: TGTGCCATCAGCGGGAGGGCCTCTGGGGCCAACGTCCTGACTTTC.

This clonotype was seen repeatedly, ten times or more. At one boundary the junction diverges from the germline segment, which might be a read error. V and J are TRBV5-1 and TRBJ1-2; D uncertain. Germline values: CDR1 SGHRS, CDR2 YFSETQ. The CDR3 is 13 residues long. CDR3 DNA: TGTGCCAGCAGTTTAGGCGCTAACTATGGCTACACCTTC. Translation gives CASSLGANYGYTF.

This clonotype was observed many times. The rearrangement links TRBV4-3 to TRBJ2-1; D is uncertain. The CDR3 runs 13 residues. Deletions cut 0 bases from V and 9 bases from J, with 9 bases between. Germline lookup yields CDR1 LGHNA and CDR2 YSLEER. In DNA form, the CDR3 reads TGCGCCAGCAGCCAAGAACTGGCGGTTGAGCAGTTCTTC. It yields the protein CASSQELAVEQFF.

This clonotype was seen only a few times. This chain uses TRBV5-1 with TRBJ2-7; possible D gene TRBD2, 5 bases. Trimming pared 2 bases from V and 7 bases from J, leaving 13 bases between. This CDR3 comprises 13 residues. Germline V gene data show CDR1 as SGHRS and CDR2 as YFSETQ. The CDR3 sequence is CASSFGGYNEQYF. CDR3 nucleotide sequence: TGCGCCAGCAGCTTCGGCGGGTACAATGAGCAGTACTTC.

In its sample, this clonotype was seen many times. The chain has TRBV5-1 and TRBJ2-5; 11 nucleotides agree with TRBD2. The CDR3 extends over 16 amino acids. Germline V gives CDR1 SGHRS, CDR2 YFSETQ. The trim removed 3 bases at V and 0 bases at J, leaving 4 bases unmatched. CDR3 nucleotide sequence: TGCGCCAGCAGCTCTACTAGCGGGGGCTACCAAGAGACCCAGTACTTC. Translation: CASSSTSGGYQETQYF. Combining the CDR3 with reference TRBV5-1 and TRBJ2-5 gives the whole variable domain KAGVTQTPRYLIKTRGQQVTLSCSPISGHRSVSWYQQTPGQGLQFLFEYFSETQRNKGNFPGRFSGRQFSNSRSEMNVSTLELGDSALYLCASSSTSGGYQETQYFGPGTRLLVL.

Of note for this clonotype: One junction end does not reproduce the germline sequence, and a read error may be involved. V is TRBV20-1 and J is TRBJ2-7, with 11 bases fitting TRBD1. The CDR3 is made up of 15 amino acids. Per germline, CDR1 DFQATT and CDR2 SNEGSKA (reference sequence). The CDR3, as DNA: TGCGGTGCGACCGACCCGGACAGGGGGCTTCACGAGCAGTACTTC. Translating gives CGATDPDRGLHEQYF.

This chain links TRBV5-1 with TRBJ2-2; D not resolved. The ends were cut back, 5 bases at V and 6 bases at J, with 14 bases in the middle. The CDR3 extends over 14 amino acids. CDR1 SGHRS and CDR2 YFSETQ come from the germline V gene. In nucleotides, the CDR3 is TGCGCCAGCAGTGACCCGACAAACCCCGGGGAGCTGTTTTTT. Translation: CASSDPTNPGELFF.

To note about this clonotype: Possible read error: a much larger clone is one base away. The genes are TRBV6-5 and TRBJ1-5; 7 bases fit TRBD1. Per the germline V gene, CDR1 is MNHEY and CDR2 is SVGAGI. The V segment lost 11 bases and the J segment 2 bases; nucleotides outside the gene matches: 6. The CDR3 spans 13 residues. The CDR3 loop reads CAGKGAGNQPQHF. The CDR3 coding sequence is TGTGCCGGCAAGGGGGCGGGCAATCAGCCCCAGCATTTT.

This clonotype was seen ten or more times. The chain combines TRBV5-1 with TRBJ2-5; the D gene is possibly TRBD1 (6 bases). CDR3 length equals 16 residues. CDR1 and CDR2 (germline): SGHRS, YFSETQ. Trimming left V 1 base short and J 3 bases short, with 16 bases between. The CDR3 region is CASSLYPSRGKETQYF. The DNA of the CDR3 is TGCGCCAGCAGCTTGTACCCTTCCAGGGGCAAAGAGACCCAGTACTTC. Complete variable domain (other parts from reference TRBV5-1 and TRBJ2-5): KAGVTQTPRYLIKTRGQQVTLSCSPISGHRSVSWYQQTPGQGLQFLFEYFSETQRNKGNFPGRFSGRQFSNSRSEMNVSTLELGDSALYLCASSLYPSRGKETQYFGPGTRLLVL.

This clonotype was seen a few times. Possible read error: a much larger clone is one base away. J is TRBJ1-1 and V is TRBV12-3 or TRBV12-4; no definite D call. This CDR3 is 11 amino acids long. The V end lost 3 bases, the J end lost 7 bases, and 6 bases lay between the germline ends. The CDR3 here is CASSLYIEAFF. In DNA form, the CDR3 reads TGTGCCAGCAGTTTGTATATTGAAGCTTTCTTT.

This clonotype was recorded many times. J is TRBJ2-7 and V is TRBV5-1; 9 nucleotides line up with TRBD1. Per germline, CDR1 SGHRS and CDR2 YFSETQ. The ends lost 0 bases at V and 3 bases at J; junction bases unmatched: 4. The CDR3 spans 15 residues. CDR3 sequence (DNA): TGCGCCAGCAGCTTGGCCGGGACAGGGAACTACGAGCAGTACTTC. Translation: CASSLAGTGNYEQYF.

The J gene is TRBJ1-2, the V gene TRBV5-1; D perhaps matches TRBD1 (5 bases). Trimming removed 0 bases from V and 6 bases from J, with 15 bases in between. The CDR3 has 15 amino acids. Germline lookup yields CDR1 SGHRS and CDR2 YFSETQ. For the CDR3, the DNA is TGCGCCAGCAGCTTGGAGCCGCAGGGTCTGGATGGCTACACCTTC. Protein sequence: CASSLEPQGLDGYTF.

This clonotype has a count of ten or more. The chain combines TRBV4-2 with TRBJ2-7; 7 bases agree with TRBD1. This CDR3 contains 13 residues. Per the germline V gene, CDR1 is LGHNA and CDR2 is YNFKEQ. V lost 5 bases to trimming and J lost 2 bases; unmatched junction nucleotides: 3. CDR3 nucleotides: TGTGCCAGCAGCGGGCAGGGGGCCTACGAGCAGTACTTC. Encoded protein: CASSGQGAYEQYF.

This clonotype was recorded at least ten times. V gene TRBV6-6 combines with J gene TRBJ2-5, with TRBD1 identical over 10 bases. V was pared by 7 bases and J by 5 bases, with 7 bases of the junction left unmatched. In germline, CDR1 is MNHNY, CDR2 SVGAGI (reference sequence). The CDR3 length is 14 residues. The CDR3 region is CASNPDRGLETQYF. The CDR3 DNA reads TGTGCCAGCAACCCGGACAGGGGGTTGGAGACCCAGTACTTC.

Notes on this clonotype: This may stem from a read error, because a much larger clone lies one nucleotide away. V usage is TRBV7-9 and J usage is TRBJ2-7; no definite D call. CDR1 and CDR2 from the germline V gene are SEHNR and FQNEAQ (reference sequence). Trimming stripped 5 bases from V and 7 bases from J, with 24 bases between. The length of the CDR3 is 16 residues. The CDR3 nucleotides are TGTGCCAGCAGCAGCCCCACCCCAAACCCCTACAATGAGCAGTACTTC. It specifies CASSSPTPNPYNEQYF.

The V gene is TRBV7-9, the J gene TRBJ2-5; 10 bases map to TRBD2. CDR3 length equals 16 residues. In germline, CDR1 is SEHNR, CDR2 FQNEAQ (reference sequence). With V trimmed by 2 bases and J by 0 bases, 3 bases remained unmatched. The CDR3 region is CASSLRLAGNQETQYF. The CDR3, as DNA: TGTGCCAGCAGCTTACGACTAGCGGGTAACCAAGAGACCCAGTACTTC.

Regarding this clonotype: A single base separates this from a much larger clone, so it may be a read error. V is TRBV27 and J is TRBJ2-1; TRBD2 might be the D (5 bases). The V gene's germline CDR1 is MNHEY and CDR2 SMNVEV (reference sequence). The CDR3 sequence is 15 residues long. Trimming left V 2 bases short and J 13 bases short, with 21 bases between. The CDR3 DNA is TGTGCCAGCAGTTTAAAGACGGGCCCCTGGGAGACCCAGTTCTTC. Protein: CASSLKTGPWETQFF.

This clonotype came up many times. The rearrangement joins TRBV7-2 to TRBJ1-5, with D possibly TRBD1 on 6 matching bases. The germline V gene has CDR1 SGHTA and CDR2 FQGNSA. The CDR3 length is 17 residues. V was shortened by 5 bases and J by 8 bases, with 25 bases between the two germline ends. The CDR3 region is CASSNRGGRGNAEPQHF. The CDR3 DNA is TGTGCCAGCAGCAATCGGGGGGGCAGGGGAAATGCGGAGCCCCAGCATTTT. The full variable domain, its missing parts supplied by reference TRBV7-2 and TRBJ1-5, is GAGVSQSPSNKVTEKGKDVELRCDPISGHTALYWYRQSLGQGLEFLIYFQGNSAPDKSGLPSDRFSAERTGGSVSTLTIQRTQQEDSAVYLCASSNRGGRGNAEPQHFGDGTRLSIL.